This paragraph covers one T cell receptor beta chain sequence. Germline V gives CDR1 MDHEN, CDR2 SYDVKM. Trimming shortened V by 0 bases and J by 7 bases, and 7 bases separated the two germline ends. The CDR3 runs 13 residues. Original methodology: The authors estimated nucleated cell counts from reference gene primer amplification. Libraries were prepared by immunoSEQ multiplex PCR; TCRdb keeps only in-frame clonotypes and omits some of them. V and J calls and clone size are copied from that table; D and trimming were computed from the DNA. The sample lists around 130,000 clones, 75% to 90% seen once, with less than 5% in the top ten. This entry comes from a study of blood T cell repertoires in COVID-19. Overall study context: Sites in the United States, Italy and Spain provided acute and convalescent COVID-19 samples.

The TCR sequence derives from a woman aged 80 or over with acute or convalescent COVID-19. This chain joins TRBV28 and TRBJ1-5; D gene unclear. The sequencing input was peripheral blood. CDR3 nucleotides: TGTGCCAGCAGTTTATGGGCGGGGCAGCCCCAGCATTTT. Its protein is CASSLWAGQPQHF.